This entry lists 14 T cell receptor beta chains sequenced from one sample in a study of blood T cell repertoires in COVID-19. Sequenced by immunoSEQ multiplex PCR; TCRdb stores in-frame clones only, minus some. The sample consists of around 89,000 clones, roughly 78% of them appearing once. Sequenced input: peripheral blood. The source of these receptors is a woman aged 80 or over with acute or convalescent COVID-19.

This clone was seen a handful of times. The V call is TRBV7-2, the J call TRBJ2-5; 8 positions agree with TRBD2. CDR1 is SGHTA, CDR2 FQGNSA, per germline. J lost 5 bases, V lost 1 base, and 3 bases had no gene match. The CDR3 is made up of 14 amino acids. The CDR3 nucleotides read TGTGCCAGCAGCTTAGTGATAGCGGGGGAGACCCAGTACTTC. Its protein is CASSLVIAGETQYF.

The chain recombines TRBV4-1 with TRBJ2-2; maybe TRBD2 (5 bases). CDR1 is MGHRA and CDR2 is YSYEKL in the germline V gene. CDR3 length equals 15 residues. The V end lost 4 bases, the J end lost 6 bases, and 15 bases lay between the germline ends. The CDR3 nucleotides read TGCGCCAGCAGCCCAGGAGGCCGGTTCCCCGGGGAGCTGTTTTTT. This gives the protein CASSPGGRFPGELFF.

V gene TRBV19 combines with J gene TRBJ2-1; maybe TRBD1 (5 bases). The length of the CDR3 is 15 residues. Germline CDR1 is LNHDA and CDR2 is SQIVND (reference sequence). The V end was cut by 1 base, the J end by 1 base, with 8 bases between. The CDR3 region has the DNA TGTGCCAGTAGTATAGGGCCAGGGTCCTACAATGAGCAGTTCTTC. Translated, it gives CASSIGPGSYNEQFF.

This clone came up once. The chain recombines TRBV18 with TRBJ2-6, with D unclear. CDR3 length equals 17 residues. V was clipped by 3 bases and J by 0 bases, with 12 bases between them. Germline CDR1 and CDR2: KGHSH and LQKENI. CDR3 nucleotide sequence: TGTGCCAGCTCACCGCTAGAAGTGGTCTCTGGGGCCAACGTCCTGACTTTC. Its translation is CASSPLEVVSGANVLTF.

The chain has TRBV6-2 or TRBV6-3 and TRBJ1-4, with unresolved D. The V end was cut by 2 bases, the J end by 6 bases, with 7 bases between. The length of the CDR3 is 13 residues. CDR1 MNHEY and CDR2 SVGEGT come from the germline V gene. CDR3: CASSYGHYEKLFF. The CDR3 nucleotides are TGTGCCAGCAGTTACGGGCATTATGAAAAACTGTTTTTT.

This clone was recorded a few times. The CDR3 here is CASSPDRVKGGELFF. In nucleotides, the CDR3 is TGCGCCAGCAGCCCCGACAGGGTAAAGGGCGGGGAGCTGTTTTTT. This chain joins TRBV5-1 and TRBJ2-2; 7 bases map to TRBD1. The V gene's germline CDR1 is SGHRS and CDR2 YFSETQ. Trimming took 4 bases from V and 7 from J; bases not matched to a gene: 10. This CDR3 spans 15 amino acids.

The chain is built from TRBV7-2 and TRBJ1-5; D gene ambiguous. Germline lookup yields CDR1 SGHTA and CDR2 FQGNSA. V lost 6 bases, J lost 5 bases, and 11 bases lay in between. This CDR3 region has 13 residues. Here the CDR3 DNA reads TGTGCCAGCAGTTCGCAGGAAGATCAGCCCCAGCATTTT. It specifies CASSSQEDQPQHF. The full variable domain, with the rest looked up from reference TRBV7-2 and TRBJ1-5, is GAGVSQSPSNKVTEKGKDVELRCDPISGHTALYWYRQSLGQGLEFLIYFQGNSAPDKSGLPSDRFSAERTGGSVSTLTIQRTQQEDSAVYLCASSSQEDQPQHFGDGTRLSIL.

This clone was seen a single time. This chain links TRBV5-1 with TRBJ2-7, with 12 bases matching TRBD2. Unmatched junction bases numbered 5, after V lost 2 bases and J lost 5 bases. Germline V lookup: CDR1 SGHRS, CDR2 YFSETQ. CDR3 length: 15 amino acids. CDR3 protein: CASSLGLAGFDEQYF. Written as DNA, the CDR3 is TGCGCCAGCAGCTTAGGACTAGCGGGGTTCGACGAGCAGTACTTC. The full variable domain, in which reference TRBV5-1 and TRBJ2-7 provide the parts outside the CDR3, is KAGVTQTPRYLIKTRGQQVTLSCSPISGHRSVSWYQQTPGQGLQFLFEYFSETQRNKGNFPGRFSGRQFSNSRSEMNVSTLELGDSALYLCASSLGLAGFDEQYFGPGTRLTVT.

The gene calls are TRBV6-5 and TRBJ2-7, with 8 bases aligning to TRBD1. The CDR3 contains 14 residues. The ends lost 10 bases at V and 5 bases at J; junction bases unmatched: 13. Per the germline V gene, CDR1 is MNHEY and CDR2 is SVGAGI. In DNA, the CDR3 is TGTGCCACCCACCTGGACAGGGTTTACGACGAGCAGTACTTC. It specifies CATHLDRVYDEQYF.

The chain has TRBV4-3 and TRBJ1-2; D perhaps matches TRBD1 (6 bases). The CDR3 length is 15 residues. The V gene's germline CDR1 is LGHNA and CDR2 YSLEER. With 1 base removed from V and 7 bases from J, the gap between germline ends came to 16 bases. CDR3 coding DNA: TGCGCCAGCAGCCAAGTGGCCACCGGGACATTTGGCTACACCTTC. It encodes CASSQVATGTFGYTF.

The V and J genes are TRBV19 and TRBJ2-5; possibly TRBD1 for D (5 bases). From germline, CDR1 is LNHDA and CDR2 SQIVND (reference sequence). The CDR3 has 14 residues. The V end was cut by 3 bases, the J end by 5 bases, with 13 bases between. The CDR3 protein is CASSILGDSETQYF. The CDR3 nucleotides are TGTGCCAGTAGTATTTTAGGAGACAGTGAGACCCAGTACTTC.

The rearrangement joins TRBV30 to TRBJ1-3, with no clear D. Germline V CDR1 and CDR2: GTSNPN, SVGIG (reference sequence). Trimming removed 3 bases from V and 2 bases from J, with 5 bases in between. The CDR3 runs 12 residues. Here the CDR3 DNA reads TGTGCCTGGAGCTCCGCTGGAAACACCATATATTTT. Translated: CAWSSAGNTIYF.

The chain has TRBV12-3 or TRBV12-4 and TRBJ2-7, with a weak D call TRBD1 (5 bases). Trimming cost V 11 bases and J 5 bases, with 16 bases left between them. CDR3 length equals 12 residues. DNA for the CDR3: TGTGCCTCCCTGGGCGTACAGGACGAGCAGTACTTC. Amino acids: CASLGVQDEQYF.

The chain recombines TRBV18 with TRBJ2-7, with D possibly being TRBD1 (6 bases). This CDR3 contains 12 residues. CDR1 and CDR2 (germline): KGHSH, LQKENI. With 5 bases removed from V and 7 bases from J, the gap between germline ends came to 12 bases. CDR3 sequence reads: CASSGNRVEQYF. CDR3 in DNA: TGTGCCAGCTCAGGCAACAGGGTTGAGCAGTACTTC.